This T cell receptor beta chain was obtained from a study of T cells in Graves' hyperthyroidism and ophthalmopathy. Subjects aged 18 to 65 presented with newly diagnosed hyperthyroidism of less than 2 months' duration. This clonotype was counted many times. What was amplified from RNA transcripts were TCR beta CDR3 regions. The TCR CDR3 was amplified in a first-round RT-PCR using the HTBI primer set. Each CDR3 protein is one row after TCRdb ran MiXCR on the multiplex PCR reads. The sample has hundreds of thousands of distinct CDR3 sequences; over 35% are singletons. CDR1 is ENHRY and CDR2 is SYGVKD in the germline V gene. The CDR3 is made up of 12 amino acids. V was cut by 4 bases and J by 5 bases, with 9 bases left in between.

The receptor was derived from a man in his late teens or twenties with Graves' hyperthyroidism. Sequencing input: blood. The chain carries TRBV10-3 and TRBJ2-7; weak D call: TRBD1 (5 bases). This CDR3 is CAISGQSNEQYF. CDR3 DNA sequence: TGTGCCATCAGTGGACAGTCCAACGAGCAGTACTTC.